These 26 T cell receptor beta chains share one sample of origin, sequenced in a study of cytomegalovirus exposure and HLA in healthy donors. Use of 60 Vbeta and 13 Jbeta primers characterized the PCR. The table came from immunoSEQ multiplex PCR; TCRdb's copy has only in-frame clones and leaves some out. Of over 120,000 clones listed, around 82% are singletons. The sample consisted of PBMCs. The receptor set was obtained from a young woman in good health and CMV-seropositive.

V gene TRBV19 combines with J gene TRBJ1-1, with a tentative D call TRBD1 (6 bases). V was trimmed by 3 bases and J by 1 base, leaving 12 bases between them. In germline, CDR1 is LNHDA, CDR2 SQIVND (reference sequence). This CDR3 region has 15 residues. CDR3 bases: TGTGCCAGTAGTATTGGGCGGGGGCCGAACACTGAAGCTTTCTTT. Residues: CASSIGRGPNTEAFF.

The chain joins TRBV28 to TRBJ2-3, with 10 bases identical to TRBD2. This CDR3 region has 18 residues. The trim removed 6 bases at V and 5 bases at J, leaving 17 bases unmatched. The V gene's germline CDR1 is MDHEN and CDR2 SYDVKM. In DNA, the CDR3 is TGTGCCAGCAGGGGACCTGGGTTTAGCGGGGGGACCCGAGATACGCAGTATTTT. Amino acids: CASRGPGFSGGTRDTQYF. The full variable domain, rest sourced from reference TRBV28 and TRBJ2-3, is DVKVTQSSRYLVKRTGEKVFLECVQDMDHENMFWYRQDPGLGLRLIYFSYDVKMKEKGDIPEGYSVSREKKERFSLILESASTNQTSMYLCASRGPGFSGGTRDTQYFGPGTRLTVL.

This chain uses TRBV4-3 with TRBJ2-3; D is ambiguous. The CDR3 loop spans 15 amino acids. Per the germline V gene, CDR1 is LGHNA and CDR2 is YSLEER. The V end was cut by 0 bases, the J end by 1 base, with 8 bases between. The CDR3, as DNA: TGCGCCAGCAGCCAAGATAAGCTCCGCACAGATACGCAGTATTTT. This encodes CASSQDKLRTDTQYF.

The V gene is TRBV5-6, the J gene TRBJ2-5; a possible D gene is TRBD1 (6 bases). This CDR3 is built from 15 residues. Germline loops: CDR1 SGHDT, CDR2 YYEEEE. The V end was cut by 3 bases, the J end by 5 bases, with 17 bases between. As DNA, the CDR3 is TGTGCCAGCAGCTCCTTGGGGGCGCCGGGCGAGACCCAGTACTTC. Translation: CASSSLGAPGETQYF.

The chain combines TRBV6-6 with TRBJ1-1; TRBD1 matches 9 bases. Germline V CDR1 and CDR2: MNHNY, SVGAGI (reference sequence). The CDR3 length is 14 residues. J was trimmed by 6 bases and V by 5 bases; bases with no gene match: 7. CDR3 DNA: TGTGCCAGCAGTACAGGGGGCGAGGTTGCTGAAGCTTTCTTT. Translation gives CASSTGGEVAEAFF.

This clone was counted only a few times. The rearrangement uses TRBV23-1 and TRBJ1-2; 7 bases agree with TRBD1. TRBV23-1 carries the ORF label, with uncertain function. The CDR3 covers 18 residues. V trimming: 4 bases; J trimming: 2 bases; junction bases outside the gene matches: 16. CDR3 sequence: CASSLGPLDRVWNYGYTF. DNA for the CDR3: TGCGCCAGCAGTCTCGGGCCCTTAGACAGGGTATGGAACTATGGCTACACCTTC.

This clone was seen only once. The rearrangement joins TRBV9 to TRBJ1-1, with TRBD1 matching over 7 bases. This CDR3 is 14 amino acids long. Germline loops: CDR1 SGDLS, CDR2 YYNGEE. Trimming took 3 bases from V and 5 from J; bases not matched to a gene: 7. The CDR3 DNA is TGTGCCAGCAGCGATACAGGGGTAGCGACTGAAGCTTTCTTT. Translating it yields CASSDTGVATEAFF.

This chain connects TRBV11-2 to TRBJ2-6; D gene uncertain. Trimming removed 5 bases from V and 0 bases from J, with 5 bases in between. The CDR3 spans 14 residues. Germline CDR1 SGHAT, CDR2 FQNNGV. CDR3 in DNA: TGTGCCAGCAGCATCAGCTCTGGGGCCAACGTCCTGACTTTC. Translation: CASSISSGANVLTF.

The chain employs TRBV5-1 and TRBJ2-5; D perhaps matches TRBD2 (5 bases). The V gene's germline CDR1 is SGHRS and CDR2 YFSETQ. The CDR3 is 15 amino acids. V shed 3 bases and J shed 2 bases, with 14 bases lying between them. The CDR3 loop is CASSSGAGLQETQYF. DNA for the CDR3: TGCGCCAGCAGCTCCGGTGCGGGCCTTCAAGAGACCCAGTACTTC. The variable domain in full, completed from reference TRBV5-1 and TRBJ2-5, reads KAGVTQTPRYLIKTRGQQVTLSCSPISGHRSVSWYQQTPGQGLQFLFEYFSETQRNKGNFPGRFSGRQFSNSRSEMNVSTLELGDSALYLCASSSGAGLQETQYFGPGTRLLVL.

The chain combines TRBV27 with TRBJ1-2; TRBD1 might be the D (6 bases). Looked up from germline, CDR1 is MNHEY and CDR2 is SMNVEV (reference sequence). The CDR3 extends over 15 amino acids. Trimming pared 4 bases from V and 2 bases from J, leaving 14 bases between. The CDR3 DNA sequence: TGTGCCAGCAGTTCCAACCCAGGGGCCAACTATGGCTACACCTTC. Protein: CASSSNPGANYGYTF.

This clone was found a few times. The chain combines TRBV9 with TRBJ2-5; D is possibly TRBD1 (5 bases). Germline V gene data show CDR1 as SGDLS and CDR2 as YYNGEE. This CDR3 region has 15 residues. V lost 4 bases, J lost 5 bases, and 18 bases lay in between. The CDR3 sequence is CASSHGHDKVETQYF. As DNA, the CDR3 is TGTGCCAGCAGCCACGGACACGATAAGGTGGAGACCCAGTACTTC.

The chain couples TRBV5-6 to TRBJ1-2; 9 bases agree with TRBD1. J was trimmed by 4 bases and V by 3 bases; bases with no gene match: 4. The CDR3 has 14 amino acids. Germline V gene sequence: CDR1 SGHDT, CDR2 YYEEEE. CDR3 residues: CASSSPGQGYGYTF. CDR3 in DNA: TGTGCCAGCAGCTCACCGGGACAGGGCTATGGCTACACCTTC.

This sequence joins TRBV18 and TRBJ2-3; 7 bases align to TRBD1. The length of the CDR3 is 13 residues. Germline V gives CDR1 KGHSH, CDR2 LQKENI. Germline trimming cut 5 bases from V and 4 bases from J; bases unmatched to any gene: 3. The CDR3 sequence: CASSSTGADTQYF. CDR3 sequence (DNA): TGTGCCAGCTCATCTACAGGGGCAGATACGCAGTATTTT.

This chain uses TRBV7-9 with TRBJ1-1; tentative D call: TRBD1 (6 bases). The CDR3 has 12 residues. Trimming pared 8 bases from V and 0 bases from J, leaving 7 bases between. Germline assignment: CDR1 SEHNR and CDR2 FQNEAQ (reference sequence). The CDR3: CASGQLNTEAFF. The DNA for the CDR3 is TGTGCCAGCGGACAGCTGAACACTGAAGCTTTCTTT.

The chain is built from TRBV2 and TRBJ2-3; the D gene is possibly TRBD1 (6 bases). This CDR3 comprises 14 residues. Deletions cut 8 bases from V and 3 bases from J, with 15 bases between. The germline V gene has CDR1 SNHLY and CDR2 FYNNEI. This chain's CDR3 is CASAGTLRTDTQYF. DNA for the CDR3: TGTGCCAGCGCCGGGACACTACGTACAGATACGCAGTATTTT.

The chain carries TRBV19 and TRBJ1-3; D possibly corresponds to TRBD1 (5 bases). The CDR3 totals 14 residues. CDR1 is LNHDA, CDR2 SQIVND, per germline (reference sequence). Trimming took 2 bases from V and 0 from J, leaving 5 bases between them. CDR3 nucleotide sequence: TGTGCCAGTAGTATAAGGGGCTCTGGAAACACCATATATTTT. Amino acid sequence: CASSIRGSGNTIYF.

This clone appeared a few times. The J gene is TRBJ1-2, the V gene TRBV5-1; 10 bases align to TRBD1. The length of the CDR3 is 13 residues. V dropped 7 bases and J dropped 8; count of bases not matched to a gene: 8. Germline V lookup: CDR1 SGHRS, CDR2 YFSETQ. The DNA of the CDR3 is TGCGCCAGCGGTCCGGGACAGGGGAGCGGCTACACCTTC. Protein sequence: CASGPGQGSGYTF.

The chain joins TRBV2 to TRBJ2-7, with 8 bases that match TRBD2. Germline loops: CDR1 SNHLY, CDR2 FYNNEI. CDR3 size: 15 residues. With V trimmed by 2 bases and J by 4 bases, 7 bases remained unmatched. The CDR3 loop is CASSEPGGASYEQYF. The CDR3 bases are TGTGCCAGCAGTGAACCGGGGGGGGCCTCATACGAGCAGTACTTC.

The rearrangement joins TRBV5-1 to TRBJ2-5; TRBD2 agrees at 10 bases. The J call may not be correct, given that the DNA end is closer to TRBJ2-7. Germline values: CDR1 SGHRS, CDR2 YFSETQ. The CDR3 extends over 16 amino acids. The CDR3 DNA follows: TGCGCCAGCAGCAAGTTGGGGAGCGGGGGGGCCAACGAGCAGTACTTC. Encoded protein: CASSKLGSGGANEQYF.

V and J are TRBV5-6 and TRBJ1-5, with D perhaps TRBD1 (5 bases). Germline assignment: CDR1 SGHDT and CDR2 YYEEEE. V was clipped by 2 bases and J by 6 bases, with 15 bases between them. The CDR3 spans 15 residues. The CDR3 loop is CASSFSRRGGQPQHF. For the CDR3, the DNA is TGTGCCAGCAGCTTTAGCCGGCGCGGGGGTCAGCCCCAGCATTTT.

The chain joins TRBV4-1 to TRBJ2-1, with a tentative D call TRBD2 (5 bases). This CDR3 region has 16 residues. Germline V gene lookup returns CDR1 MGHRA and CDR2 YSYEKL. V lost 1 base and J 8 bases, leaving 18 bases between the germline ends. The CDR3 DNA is TGCGCCAGCAGCCAAGGCCCCCGGGGTCCAGGCGATGAGCAGTTCTTC. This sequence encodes CASSQGPRGPGDEQFF.

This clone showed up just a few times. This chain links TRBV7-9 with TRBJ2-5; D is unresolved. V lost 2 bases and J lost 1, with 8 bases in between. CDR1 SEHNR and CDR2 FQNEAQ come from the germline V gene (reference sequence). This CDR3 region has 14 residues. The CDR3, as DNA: TGTGCCAGCAGCTTATTTCAGATCCAAGAGACCCAGTACTTC. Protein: CASSLFQIQETQYF.

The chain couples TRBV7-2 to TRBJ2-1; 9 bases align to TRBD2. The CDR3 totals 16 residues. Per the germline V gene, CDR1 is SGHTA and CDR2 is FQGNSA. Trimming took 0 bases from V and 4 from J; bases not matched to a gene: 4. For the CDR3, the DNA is TGTGCCAGCAGCTTAGCGTGGGCGGGGGGGTACAATGAGCAGTTCTTC. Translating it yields CASSLAWAGGYNEQFF.

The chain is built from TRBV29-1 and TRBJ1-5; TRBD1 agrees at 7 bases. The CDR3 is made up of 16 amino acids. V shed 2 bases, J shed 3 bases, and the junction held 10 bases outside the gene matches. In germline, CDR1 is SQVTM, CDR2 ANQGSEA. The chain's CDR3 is CSVERTGRGFNQPQHF. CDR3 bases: TGCAGCGTTGAACGGACAGGACGAGGATTCAATCAGCCCCAGCATTTT.

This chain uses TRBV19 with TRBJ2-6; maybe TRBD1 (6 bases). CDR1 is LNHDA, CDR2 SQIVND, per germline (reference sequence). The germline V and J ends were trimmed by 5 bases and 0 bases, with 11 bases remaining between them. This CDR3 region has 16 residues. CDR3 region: CASSAGQSSGANVLTF. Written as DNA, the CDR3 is TGTGCCAGTAGTGCAGGACAGAGCTCTGGGGCCAACGTCCTGACTTTC. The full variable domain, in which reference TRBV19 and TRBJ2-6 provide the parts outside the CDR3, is DGGITQSPKYLFRKEGQNVTLSCEQNLNHDAMYWYRQDPGQGLRLIYYSQIVNDFQKGDIAEGYSVSREKKESFPLTVTSAQKNPTAFYLCASSAGQSSGANVLTFGAGSRLTVL.

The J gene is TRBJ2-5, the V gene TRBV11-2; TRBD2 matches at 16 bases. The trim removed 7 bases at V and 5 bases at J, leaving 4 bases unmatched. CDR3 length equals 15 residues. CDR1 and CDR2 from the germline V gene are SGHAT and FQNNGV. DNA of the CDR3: TGTGCCAGCAAAGGGACTAGCGGGGGGGCTGAGACCCAGTACTTC. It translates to CASKGTSGGAETQYF.